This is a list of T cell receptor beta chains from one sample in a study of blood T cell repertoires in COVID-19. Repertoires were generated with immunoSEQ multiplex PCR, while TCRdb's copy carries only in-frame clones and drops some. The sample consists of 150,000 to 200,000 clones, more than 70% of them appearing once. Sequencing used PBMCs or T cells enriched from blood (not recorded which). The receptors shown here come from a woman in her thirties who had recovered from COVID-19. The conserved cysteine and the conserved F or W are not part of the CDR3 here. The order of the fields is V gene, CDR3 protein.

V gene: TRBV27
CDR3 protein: ASSPRTSGRAGANVLT

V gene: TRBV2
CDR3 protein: ASVLQGIMNTEAF

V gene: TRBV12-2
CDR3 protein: ASRSRQEIPPFANTGELF

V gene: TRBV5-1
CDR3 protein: ASSWGERPGSYNEQF

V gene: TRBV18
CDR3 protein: ASSPPTSWSTGTQY

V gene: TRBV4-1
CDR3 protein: ASSQPGQRNTEAF

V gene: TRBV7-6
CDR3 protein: ASSLEGVFETQY

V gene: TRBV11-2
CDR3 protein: ASSSDRFGTDTQY

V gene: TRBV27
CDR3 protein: ASSGLHPENEQF

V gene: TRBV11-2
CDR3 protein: ASSLGRGDEQF

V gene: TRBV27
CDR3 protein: ASSSDRTYEQY

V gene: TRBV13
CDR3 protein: ASSLGRQGSSPLH

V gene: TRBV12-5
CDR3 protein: ASGFGGPSSYNEQF

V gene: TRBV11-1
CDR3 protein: ASSLSSGSYEQY

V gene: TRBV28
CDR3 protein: ASSFGQGANYGYT

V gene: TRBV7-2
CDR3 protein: ASTYPGGAGVDTGELF

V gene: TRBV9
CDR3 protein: ASSVGGGLAGEQF

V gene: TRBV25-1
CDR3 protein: ASSSRGASYEQY

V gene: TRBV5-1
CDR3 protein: ASSLRESGSGNEQY

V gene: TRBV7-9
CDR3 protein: ASSPTSMADTQY

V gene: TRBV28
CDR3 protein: ASSLRTGRVEKLF

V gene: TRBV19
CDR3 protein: ASSRLDYNEQF

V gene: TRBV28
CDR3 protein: ASSFFPTSGRGETQY

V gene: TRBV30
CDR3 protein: AWSNRGFGPQH

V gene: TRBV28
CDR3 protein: ASSLAEDYGYT

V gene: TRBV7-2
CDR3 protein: ASSLAQGANYGYT

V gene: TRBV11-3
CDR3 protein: ASSAAVLGEVSTDTQY

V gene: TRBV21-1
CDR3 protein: ASSKTPGQGANEQY

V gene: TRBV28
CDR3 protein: ASSLGWVRGYEQY

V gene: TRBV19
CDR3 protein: ASSIVRSEAF

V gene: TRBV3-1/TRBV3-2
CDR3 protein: ASSPFLPSAYEQY

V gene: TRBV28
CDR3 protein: ASSPAGGWQPQH

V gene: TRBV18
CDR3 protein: ASSPGTGVHEQY

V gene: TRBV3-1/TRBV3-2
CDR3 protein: ASSQLDRGFEQF

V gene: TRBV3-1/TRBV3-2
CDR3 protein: ASSRGGLAGGPRNEQF

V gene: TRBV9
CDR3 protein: ASSVPGSPHNEQF

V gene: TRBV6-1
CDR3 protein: ASSEDSVTGGPSGANVLT

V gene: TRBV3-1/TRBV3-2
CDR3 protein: ASSQGGQGILAKNIQY